The 16 T cell receptor beta chains listed next were all sequenced from one sample in a study of regulatory T cells in long-lasting Graves disease. Sample time point: newly diagnosed GD, antithyroid drugs for less than 3 months. From PBMCs, RNA was extracted and then used to make the TCR library. The authors built TCR beta libraries using iRepertoire HTBI primers and Arm-PCR of CDR3 regions. TCRdb re-called the multiplex PCR reads with MiXCR, one entry per CDR3 protein. This sample has a few hundred thousand distinct CDR3 sequences, with over 14% found just once. These data are also associated with another study on T cells in Graves' hyperthyroidism and ophthalmopathy.

The source was peripheral blood mononuclear cells (PBMCs), collected at new diagnosis, from a patient treated with antithyroid drugs. The receptors stem from a woman in her forties with Graves disease.

This clonotype has at least ten counts. V gene TRBV28 combines with J gene TRBJ1-5; the D gene is possibly TRBD1 (6 bases). The CDR3 loop spans 15 amino acids. The germline gives CDR1 MDHEN, CDR2 SYDVKM. The V gene lost 4 bases and the J gene lost 7 bases, with 17 bases spanning the gap. The CDR3 DNA is TGTGCCAGCAGTTCAGACAGGTCGGCCGGACAGCCCCAGCATTTT. It is translated as CASSSDRSAGQPQHF.

This chain uses TRBV3-1 with TRBJ1-1; 8 bases fit TRBD1. Germline values: CDR1 LGHDT, CDR2 YNNKEL (reference sequence). The ends lost 7 bases at V and 5 bases at J; junction bases unmatched: 6. The CDR3 has 13 amino acids. DNA of the CDR3: TGTGCCAGCACCACAGGGGGACTTACTGAAGCTTTCTTT. Translated, it gives CASTTGGLTEAFF.

The V gene is TRBV12-3 or TRBV12-4, the J gene TRBJ2-2; D is uncertain. V shed 1 base and J shed 5 bases, with 11 bases lying between them. The CDR3 sequence is 15 residues long. Here the CDR3 DNA reads TGTGCCAGCAGTTTAGAAGCGTTTACAACCGGGGAGCTGTTTTTT. Its protein is CASSLEAFTTGELFF.

The chain has TRBV6-1 and TRBJ2-3; 7 positions match TRBD1. The V gene end was trimmed by 2 bases and the J gene end by 1 base; junction bases not matched to a gene: 9. Looked up from germline, CDR1 is MNHNS and CDR2 is SASEGT. CDR3 length: 17 residues. The DNA of the CDR3 is TGTGCCAGCAGTGAAATTTCGGGGCAGGGGGGCACAGATACGCAGTATTTT. It yields the protein CASSEISGQGGTDTQYF.

The table lists this clonotype with a few counts. This chain connects TRBV6-9 to TRBJ2-3; TRBD2 matches at 9 bases. Unmatched junction bases numbered 7, after V lost 3 bases and J lost 6 bases. The CDR3 totals 15 residues. The V gene's germline CDR1 is MNHGY and CDR2 SVAAGI. The CDR3 protein is CASSYWREGMDTQYF. The DNA of the CDR3 is TGTGCCAGCAGTTACTGGCGGGAGGGGATGGATACGCAGTATTTT.

This clonotype was found many times. The chain combines TRBV20-1 with TRBJ2-7; 11 nucleotides match TRBD2. V lost 6 bases and J lost 5; bases outside the gene matches: 9. The CDR3 length is 14 residues. Looked up from germline, CDR1 is DFQATT and CDR2 is SNEGSKA (reference sequence). The CDR3 nucleotides are TGCAGTGCGTCCCGACTAGCGGGAAGCAACGAGCAGTACTTC. It encodes CSASRLAGSNEQYF.

The genes are TRBV14 and TRBJ2-1; TRBD2 might be the D (6 bases). The CDR3 totals 13 residues. Per germline, CDR1 SGHDN and CDR2 FVKESK. V lost 4 bases, J lost 9 bases, and 13 bases lay in between. CDR3 DNA: TGTGCCAGCAGCCCCATTCCGGGAGCTGAGCAGTTCTTC. Its protein product is CASSPIPGAEQFF. Looking up the rest from reference TRBV14 and TRBJ2-1 gives the full variable domain: EAGVTQFPSHSVIEKGQTVTLRCDPISGHDNLYWYRRVMGKEIKFLLHFVKESKQDESGMPNNRFLAERTGGTYSTLKVQPAELEDSGVYFCASSPIPGAEQFFGPGTRLTVL.

Ten or more counts support this clonotype. The chain joins TRBV6-5 to TRBJ1-1, with D tentatively TRBD1 (5 bases). The CDR3 length is 16 residues. Looked up from germline, CDR1 is MNHEY and CDR2 is SVGAGI. V was shortened by 4 bases and J by 0 bases, with 15 bases between the two germline ends. CDR3 coding DNA: TGTGCCAGCAGTTTAAGGGGTTTGATCTTGAACACTGAAGCTTTCTTT. It encodes CASSLRGLILNTEAFF.

A few counts support this clonotype. The rearrangement uses TRBV11-3 and TRBJ2-3, with D maybe TRBD2 (6 bases). The V and J ends lost 1 base and 0 bases respectively, with 11 bases between them. The CDR3 totals 16 residues. The germline CDR1 and CDR2 sequences are SGHNT and YENEEA. The CDR3 nucleotides read TGTGCCAGCAGCTTAGTCCGGGGGACTAGCACAGATACGCAGTATTTT. Translating it yields CASSLVRGTSTDTQYF.

Note on this clonotype: A far larger clone is one nucleotide away, so this likely arose from a read error. V gene TRBV6-5 combines with J gene TRBJ1-2, with D possibly matching TRBD1 (5 bases). Trimming stripped 8 bases from V and 0 bases from J, with 16 bases between. The CDR3 runs 15 residues. Germline V gene data show CDR1 as MNHEY and CDR2 as SVGAGI. The CDR3 sequence: CASGSQTGSNYGYTF. CDR3 in DNA: TGTGCCAGCGGTTCCCAAACAGGTTCTAACTATGGCTACACCTTC.

There are a few counts of this clonotype. J is TRBJ2-6 and V is TRBV28; D gene unclear. The ends were cut back, 0 bases at V and 0 bases at J, with 6 bases in the middle. The CDR3 is 16 residues long. Germline CDR1 is MDHEN and CDR2 is SYDVKM. In nucleotides, the CDR3 is TGTGCCAGCAGTTTATGGGCTGCCTCTGGGGCCAACGTCCTGACTTTC. It is translated as CASSLWAASGANVLTF.

Remarks on this clonotype: A far larger clone is just one base off, so this is likely a read error. The chain couples TRBV28 to TRBJ2-1, with a possible D match to TRBD2 (5 bases). Judging by the DNA end, TRBJ2-5 fits better; the J call may be wrong. This CDR3 has 14 residues. Germline V gives CDR1 MDHEN, CDR2 SYDVKM. CDR3 protein: CASGLSDRGETQYF. CDR3 DNA: TGTGCCAGCGGTTTATCTGATCGGGGAGAGACCCAGTACTTC.

The chain couples TRBV10-3 to TRBJ2-1, with D possibly TRBD1 on 6 matching bases. Germline CDR1 is ENHRY and CDR2 is SYGVKD. With 7 bases removed from V and 7 bases from J, the gap between germline ends came to 20 bases. The CDR3 sequence is 15 residues long. CDR3 sequence reads: CAITGPSQGRNEQFF. The DNA of the CDR3 is TGTGCCATCACAGGACCGAGTCAGGGGCGGAATGAGCAGTTCTTC.

This clonotype has ten or more counts. This chain connects TRBV25-1 to TRBJ2-1; TRBD2 matches at 7 bases. After removal of 0 bases from V and 5 bases from J, the junction contained 19 bases not matched to a gene. Per the germline V gene, CDR1 is MGHDK and CDR2 is SYGVNS. The CDR3 runs to 20 residues. CDR3 protein: CASSEYFDVEWPSGHNEQFF. CDR3 in DNA: TGTGCCAGCAGTGAATATTTTGACGTGGAGTGGCCTAGCGGTCACAATGAGCAGTTCTTC.

To note about this clonotype: A much more abundant neighbour one base away suggests this may be a read error. The chain has TRBV6-2 or TRBV6-3 and TRBJ2-1; the D is unclear. The V gene's germline CDR1 is MNHEY and CDR2 SVGEGT. The CDR3 spans 16 residues. The CDR3: CSSSPNRALSYNEQFF. In DNA, the CDR3 is TGTTCCAGCAGTCCAAATCGAGCCCTCTCCTACAATGAGCAGTTCTTC.

This clonotype came up many times. This chain joins TRBV2 and TRBJ2-5, with a weak D call TRBD2 (6 bases). The germline V gene has CDR1 SNHLY and CDR2 FYNNEI. Deletions cut 3 bases from V and 3 bases from J, with 14 bases between. CDR3 size: 15 residues. This CDR3 is CASSDLRGSKETQYF. In DNA form, the CDR3 reads TGTGCCAGCAGTGATCTCCGGGGGTCCAAAGAGACCCAGTACTTC. The variable domain in full, completed from reference TRBV2 and TRBJ2-5, reads EPEVTQTPSHQVTQMGQEVILRCVPISNHLYFYWYRQILGQKVEFLVSFYNNEISEKSEIFDDQFSVERPDGSNFTLKIRSTKLEDSAMYFCASSDLRGSKETQYFGPGTRLLVL.